This T cell receptor (beta chain) comes out of a study of radiotherapy plus CTLA-4 blockade in lung cancer. Across the whole study: Objective responses were recorded in 15% to 20% of patients, with disease control recorded in 25% to 35%.

Study-wide findings and caveats: An expansion of tumor-derived TCR clones occurred in blood after radiotherapy plus ipilimumab.

On this clone itself: Its antigen is unidentified.

Clones were sequenced by immunoSEQ multiplex PCR, and TCRdb holds only the in-frame ones, with some missing. The repertoire includes 80,000 or so clones, over 70% of them detected once, and 4% sits in the top ten. V was shortened by 7 bases and J by 5 bases, with 14 bases between the two germline ends. The CDR3 totals 13 residues. Germline CDR1 MNHEY, CDR2 SVGAGI. Enrolled patients, whose metastatic non-small-cell lung cancer was chemo-refractory, received focal radiation plus CTLA-4 blockade with ipilimumab. Specimen: peripheral blood, collected from a patient treated with radiotherapy plus ipilimumab. The TCR originated in a human donor with non-small cell lung cancer who had a partial response to radiotherapy plus ipilimumab. Some clones in this sample may be carry-over from other donors' samples. The rearrangement uses TRBV6-5 and TRBJ1-1, with D unclear. CDR3 coding DNA: TGTGCCAGCAACCCCGGCGGAGGGACTGAAGCTTTCTTT. Its translation: CASNPGGGTEAFF.